This entry lists 19 T cell receptor beta chains sequenced from one sample in a study of early T cells in non-severe SARS-CoV-2 infection. TCRdb reprocessed the 5' RACE reads via MiXCR and lists one record per CDR3 protein. The data show fewer than 60,000 distinct CDR3 sequences, 12% seen once. Material: whole blood. These receptor sequences come from an adult who was a healthcare worker with PCR-confirmed SARS-CoV-2 infection or an uninfected control (not recorded which).

The chain uses TRBV28 and TRBJ1-1; 7 nucleotides match TRBD1. Germline V lookup: CDR1 MDHEN, CDR2 SYDVKM. The ends lost 8 bases at V and 5 bases at J; junction bases unmatched: 5. This CDR3 has 12 residues. The DNA of the CDR3 is TGTGCCAGCCTGACAGGGAAGACTGAAGCTTTCTTT. Residues: CASLTGKTEAFF.

This clonotype occurred many times. The chain joins TRBV27 to TRBJ1-3; 8 nucleotides line up with TRBD1. The CDR3 totals 15 residues. J lost 2 bases, V lost 2 bases, and 2 bases had no gene match. Germline CDR1 and CDR2: MNHEY and SMNVEV (reference sequence). The CDR3 spells CASSLAQGAGNTIYF. In nucleotides, the CDR3 is TGTGCCAGCAGTTTAGCACAGGGGGCTGGAAACACCATATATTTT.

The chain recombines TRBV2 with TRBJ2-1, with 8 bases lining up with TRBD1. After removal of 5 bases from V and 7 bases from J, the junction contained 4 bases not matched to a gene. This CDR3 is built from 13 residues. Germline V CDR1 and CDR2: SNHLY, FYNNEI. CDR3 sequence reads: CASSRQGMNEQFF. In DNA, the CDR3 is TGTGCCAGCAGTCGACAGGGGATGAATGAGCAGTTCTTC.

This clonotype has more than one count but fewer than ten. The chain carries TRBV28 and TRBJ2-7; D is undetermined. The germline gives CDR1 MDHEN, CDR2 SYDVKM. Trimming stripped 3 bases from V and 2 bases from J, with 14 bases between. The length of the CDR3 is 15 residues. The CDR3, as DNA: TGTGCCAGCAGTTTGGTCAAGGGTTTAACCTACGAGCAGTACTTC. It codes for CASSLVKGLTYEQYF. The variable domain in full, completed from reference TRBV28 and TRBJ2-7, reads DVKVTQSSRYLVKRTGEKVFLECVQDMDHENMFWYRQDPGLGLRLIYFSYDVKMKEKGDIPEGYSVSREKKERFSLILESASTNQTSMYLCASSLVKGLTYEQYFGPGTRLTVT.

This clonotype was counted many times. The chain is built from TRBV9 and TRBJ2-7; possibly TRBD1 or TRBD2 for D (5 bases each). Germline lookup yields CDR1 SGDLS and CDR2 YYNGEE. The V gene lost 2 bases and the J gene lost 6 bases, with 24 bases spanning the gap. The CDR3 is 17 amino acids. The DNA of the CDR3 is TGTGCCAGCAGCGTCTCGATCTCCGGGACGGTTCCTACCGAGCAGTACTTC. Its protein product is CASSVSISGTVPTEQYF. Drawing the rest from reference TRBV9 and TRBJ2-7, the complete variable domain is DSGVTQTPKHLITATGQRVTLRCSPRSGDLSVYWYQQSLDQGLQFLIQYYNGEERAKGNILERFSAQQFPDLHSELNLSSLELGDSALYFCASSVSISGTVPTEQYFGPGTRLTVT.

This clonotype was counted at least ten times. CDR3 region: CASSLELAGDYEQYF. CDR3 DNA sequence: TGCGCCAGCAGCTTGGAACTAGCGGGGGATTACGAGCAGTACTTC. The chain is built from TRBV5-1 and TRBJ2-7, with 11 bases fitting TRBD2. Germline values: CDR1 SGHRS, CDR2 YFSETQ. The ends lost 0 bases at V and 4 bases at J; junction bases unmatched: 3. The CDR3 has 15 residues.

There are many counts of this clonotype. The V gene is TRBV24-1, the J gene TRBJ1-2, with a weak D call TRBD1 (6 bases). In germline, CDR1 is KGHDR, CDR2 SFDVKD. The CDR3 is 13 residues long. Trimming took off 9 bases at V and 4 bases at J, with 14 bases between the two ends. Here the CDR3 DNA reads TGTGCCACCGAGGGGGGCGGATCCTATGGCTACACCTTC. Amino acid sequence: CATEGGGSYGYTF.

The table lists this clonotype with many counts. V gene TRBV25-1 combines with J gene TRBJ2-6, with 12 bases that match TRBD1. V lost 4 bases, J lost 3 bases, and 7 bases stayed unmatched. The V gene's germline CDR1 is MGHDK and CDR2 SYGVNS. CDR3 length equals 18 residues. The CDR3 loop reads CASSVKGQGAVGANVLTF. The CDR3 nucleotides read TGTGCCAGCAGTGTAAAGGGACAGGGGGCTGTTGGGGCCAACGTCCTGACTTTC.

The gene calls are TRBV14 and TRBJ2-3; D is undetermined. The CDR3 sequence is 14 residues long. CDR1 and CDR2 from the germline V gene are SGHDN and FVKESK. V shed 4 bases and J shed 1 base, with 9 bases lying between them. CDR3 protein: CASSPSVRTDTQYF. The CDR3 nucleotides read TGTGCCAGCAGCCCCTCGGTCCGCACAGATACGCAGTATTTT.

This clonotype was found a few times. The CDR3 bases are TGTGCCAGCAGGACCCCCTCTGGAAACACCATATATTTT. Translated, it gives CASRTPSGNTIYF. The chain combines TRBV28 with TRBJ1-3; D not certain. The ends were cut back, 6 bases at V and 0 bases at J, with 6 bases in the middle. The CDR3 extends over 13 amino acids. Germline values: CDR1 MDHEN, CDR2 SYDVKM.

V usage is TRBV11-2 and J usage is TRBJ2-7; D unclear. V lost 5 bases, J lost 2 bases, and 10 bases lay in between. The germline gives CDR1 SGHAT, CDR2 FQNNGV. The CDR3 is made up of 13 amino acids. CDR3: CASSPGPTYEQYF. CDR3 DNA sequence: TGTGCCAGCAGCCCCGGGCCCACCTACGAGCAGTACTTC.

This clonotype was found a few times. The chain has TRBV2 and TRBJ2-3, with 8 bases fitting TRBD2. In germline, CDR1 is SNHLY, CDR2 FYNNEI. The length of the CDR3 is 14 residues. After removal of 3 bases from V and 4 bases from J, the junction contained 3 bases not matched to a gene. CDR3 in DNA: TGTGCCAGCAGTGATGAGCGGGGGCCAGATACGCAGTATTTT. Residues: CASSDERGPDTQYF.

This clonotype showed up many times. J is TRBJ1-1 and V is TRBV5-6; no reliable D call. Trimming took 4 bases from V and 6 from J, leaving 10 bases between them. This CDR3 contains 12 residues. Germline V gene sequence: CDR1 SGHDT, CDR2 YYEEEE. DNA of the CDR3: TGTGCCAGCAGCCGTCCGACCGCTGAAGCTTTCTTT. It encodes CASSRPTAEAFF.

V gene TRBV7-9 combines with J gene TRBJ2-1; 9 bases are shared with TRBD1. V was clipped by 6 bases and J by 9 bases; unmatched bases: 9. This CDR3 is 14 amino acids long. Germline CDR1 is SEHNR and CDR2 is FQNEAQ (reference sequence). The CDR3 DNA follows: TGTGCCAGCAGGTCACCCGGGACAGGGACTGAGCAGTTCTTC. Translated, it gives CASRSPGTGTEQFF. The entire variable domain, with the rest obtained from reference TRBV7-9 and TRBJ2-1, is as follows: DTGVSQNPRHKITKRGQNVTFRCDPISEHNRLYWYRQTLGQGPEFLTYFQNEAQLEKSRLLSDRFSAERPKGSFSTLEIQRTEQGDSAMYLCASRSPGTGTEQFFGPGTRLTVL.

This clonotype was observed at least ten times. The chain couples TRBV10-3 to TRBJ2-7; D remains ambiguous. The CDR3 totals 12 residues. The V end was cut by 4 bases, the J end by 1 base, with 5 bases between. Germline CDR1 ENHRY, CDR2 SYGVKD. The CDR3 spells CAISAGSYEQYF. In DNA, the CDR3 is TGTGCCATCAGTGCTGGGTCCTACGAGCAGTACTTC.

Worth noting for this clonotype: The junction departs from the called germline gene at one end, perhaps through a read error. The chain joins TRBV30 to TRBJ1-6, with no clear D. The V gene's germline CDR1 is GTSNPN and CDR2 SVGIG (reference sequence). This CDR3 has 11 amino acids. CDR3 region: CAWRTNSALYF. CDR3 bases: TGTGCCTGGAGGACGAATTCAGCCCTCTACTTT. Complete variable domain (other parts from reference TRBV30 and TRBJ1-6): SQTIHQWPATLVQPVGSPLSLECTVEGTSNPNLYWYRQAAGRGLQLLFYSVGIGQISSEVPQNLSASRPQDRQFILSSKKLLLSDSGFYLCAWRTNSALYFGNGTRLTVT.

There are many counts of this clonotype. This sequence joins TRBV28 and TRBJ2-7, with D possibly being TRBD2 (5 bases). The germline V gene encodes CDR1 MDHEN and CDR2 SYDVKM. V was cut by 5 bases and J by 0 bases, with 11 bases left in between. This CDR3 is 14 amino acids long. The CDR3 region has the DNA TGTGCCAGCAGTCCCGGGGTAGGCTCCTACGAGCAGTACTTC. Translated, it gives CASSPGVGSYEQYF.

This clonotype has at least ten counts. V is TRBV29-1 and J is TRBJ1-2, with 7 bases identical to TRBD1. Germline V gene sequence: CDR1 SQVTM, CDR2 ANQGSEA. CDR3 size: 11 residues. V lost 7 bases and J lost 8; bases outside the gene matches: 7. CDR3 coding DNA: TGCAGCGACTGGGACAGCAACGGCTACACCTTC. This sequence encodes CSDWDSNGYTF.

At least ten counts were recorded for this clonotype. The CDR3 reads CASSSPSGMGETQYF. CDR3 in DNA: TGTGCCAGCAGCTCCCCCAGCGGGATGGGGGAGACCCAGTACTTC. The chain combines TRBV7-2 with TRBJ2-5, with 7 bases aligning to TRBD2. The junction had 10 bases not matched to a gene; V was cut back by 4 bases and J by 5 bases. The length of the CDR3 is 15 residues. Germline CDR1 reads SGHTA; CDR2 reads FQGNSA.